This note documents a single TCR beta chain sequence. Its antigen is still unknown. The CDR3 length is 16 residues. The germline V gene encodes CDR1 SGHAT and CDR2 FQNNGV. Trimming took off 6 bases at V and 0 bases at J, with 16 bases between the two ends. This sample is drawn from a study of PD-1 blockade in classical Hodgkin lymphoma. Findings and limits, study-wide: The baseline diversity of complete responders showed similarity to that of newly diagnosed patients. Patients who began taking nivolumab under 1 year after ASCT were left out. Compared with healthy donors, newly diagnosed patients reportedly showed lower baseline TCR diversity. CD4+ TCR diversity rose significantly by C4D1, and CD8+ TCR diversity did not.

The time point: cycle 4 day 1 (C4D1), after more than five weeks of nivolumab. Relapse was seen in all patients after autologous stem cell transplantation, and brentuximab vedotin exposure was variable. Using immunoSEQ multiplex PCR, the repertoire was profiled, and TCRdb retains in-frame clones only, with some absent. The table lists some 93,000 clones, more than 70% of them singletons, with around 8.9% in the top ten. The V and J genes are TRBV11-2 and TRBJ2-3, with a tentative D call TRBD2 (6 bases). Specimen: peripheral blood mononuclear cells (PBMCs), collected before the fourth cycle of nivolumab. The clonotype was recovered from a human donor with classical Hodgkin lymphoma. For the CDR3, the DNA is TGTGCCAGCAGGATTGTGGGGGGACTGAGCACAGATACGCAGTATTTT. Amino acid sequence: CASRIVGGLSTDTQYF.